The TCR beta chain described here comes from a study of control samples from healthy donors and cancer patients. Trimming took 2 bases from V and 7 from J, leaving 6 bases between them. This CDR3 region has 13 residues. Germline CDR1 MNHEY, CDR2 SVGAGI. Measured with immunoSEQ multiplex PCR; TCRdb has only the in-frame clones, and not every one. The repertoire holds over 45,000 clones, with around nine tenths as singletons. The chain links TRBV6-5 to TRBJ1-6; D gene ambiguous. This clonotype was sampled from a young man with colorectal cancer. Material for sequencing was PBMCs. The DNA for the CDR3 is TGTGCCAGCAGTTACGACGGCAATTCACCCCTCCACTTT. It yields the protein CASSYDGNSPLHF.